This TCR beta chain was captured by sequencing in a study of T cell repertoires in cytomegalovirus infection. TCRdb itself ran the reads through MiXCR, one entry per CDR3 protein. The sample holds some 480,000 distinct CDR3 sequences, 33% seen once. About this clonotype: Its antigen is still unknown.

The CDR3 has 18 residues. CDR1 is SEHNR and CDR2 is FQNEAQ in the germline V gene (reference sequence). V dropped 1 base and J dropped 5; count of bases not matched to a gene: 14. The receptor was derived from a human donor in good health (CMV status not recorded). Some clones in this sample may be carry-over from other donors' samples. The chain carries TRBV7-9 and TRBJ2-5; 9 bases fit TRBD1. The specimen comprised cultured PBMCs, sampled from culture after CMV antigen stimulation. The CDR3 DNA reads TGTGCCAGCAGCTTAGAGTTCGAGCGACAGGGGGATTCGGAGACCCAGTACTTC. This sequence encodes CASSLEFERQGDSETQYF.